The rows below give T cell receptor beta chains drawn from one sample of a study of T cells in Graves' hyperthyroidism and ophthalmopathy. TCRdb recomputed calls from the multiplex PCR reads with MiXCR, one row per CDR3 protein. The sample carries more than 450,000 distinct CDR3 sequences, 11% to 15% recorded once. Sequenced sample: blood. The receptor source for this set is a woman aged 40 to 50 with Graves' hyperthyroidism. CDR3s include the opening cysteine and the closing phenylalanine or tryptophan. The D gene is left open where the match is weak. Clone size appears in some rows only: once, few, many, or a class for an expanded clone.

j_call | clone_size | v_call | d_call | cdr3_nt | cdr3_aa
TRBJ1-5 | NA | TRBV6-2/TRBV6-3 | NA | TGTGCCAGCAGTTCCCTAGAGCCCTATCGGCCCCAGCATTTT | CASSSLEPYRPQHF
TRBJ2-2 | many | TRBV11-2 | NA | TGTGCCAGCAGCTTACGGCGAGAGAACACCGGGGAGCTGTTTTTT | CASSLRRENTGELFF
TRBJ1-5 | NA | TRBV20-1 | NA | TGCAATGCTAGAGTGGGGCAGGGAGGCTTTAGTCAGCCCCAGCATTTT | CNARVGQGGFSQPQHF
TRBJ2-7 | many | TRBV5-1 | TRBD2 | TGCGCCAGCAGCTTGGCCCCGCGGGAGGGCTGGTACGAGCAGTACTTC | CASSLAPREGWYEQYF
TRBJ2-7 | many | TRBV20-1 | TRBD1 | TGCAGTGCCACCGGGACAGCGTTAGACTACGAGCAGTACTTC | CSATGTALDYEQYF
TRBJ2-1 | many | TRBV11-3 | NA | TGTGCCAGCAGCCAAGTGGGAAGCAATGAGCAGTTCTTC | CASSQVGSNEQFF
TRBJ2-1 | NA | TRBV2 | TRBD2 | TGTGCCAGCAGTGGGGTTGGTAGCGGGAGGGCCTATGAGCAGTTCTTC | CASSGVGSGRAYEQFF
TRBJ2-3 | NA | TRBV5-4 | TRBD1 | TGTGCCAGCAGCCCCCAGAGAGGGGGCGGAGAGACGCAGTATTTT | CASSPQRGGGETQYF
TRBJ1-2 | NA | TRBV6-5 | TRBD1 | TGTGTCAGCAGTTACTTGGGACAGGGGGCGCTTGGCTACACCTTC | CVSSYLGQGALGYTF
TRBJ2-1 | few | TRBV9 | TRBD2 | TGTGCCAGCAGCGTGTCGGGAGGAAGGGTTTACAATGAGCAGTTCTTC | CASSVSGGRVYNEQFF
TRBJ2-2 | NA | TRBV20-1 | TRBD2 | TGCAGTACCTATACCGGACTAGCGGGTAGCACCGGGGAGCTGTTTTTT | CSTYTGLAGSTGELFF
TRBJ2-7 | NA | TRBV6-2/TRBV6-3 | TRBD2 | TGTGCCAGCGGGACGCGGGAGAAACCCCACGAGCAGTACTTC | CASGTREKPHEQYF
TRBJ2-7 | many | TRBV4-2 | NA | TGTGCCAGCAGCACCCCAGGGGTGGTAACCTACGAGCAGTACTTC | CASSTPGVVTYEQYF
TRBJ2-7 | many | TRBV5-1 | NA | TGCGCCAGCAGCTTGGAGCGCCTGGGGGAGCAGTACTTC | CASSLERLGEQYF
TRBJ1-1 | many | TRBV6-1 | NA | TGTGCCAGCAGGCTGGAGGGCATGAACACTGAAGCTTTCTTT | CASRLEGMNTEAFF
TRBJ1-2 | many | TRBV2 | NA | TGTGCCAGCAGTGATGCAGGGACCTATGGCTACACCTTC | CASSDAGTYGYTF
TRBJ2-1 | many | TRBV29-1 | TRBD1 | TGCAGCGTTGCCGGGACAGGGAACTACAATGAGCAGTTCTTC | CSVAGTGNYNEQFF
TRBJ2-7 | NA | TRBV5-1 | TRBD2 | TGCGCCAGCAGCACCATAGCGGGGGCCTACGAGCAGTACTTC | CASSTIAGAYEQYF
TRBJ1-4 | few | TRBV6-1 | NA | TGTGCCAGCAGTGGTCCGGGTGTCAGTGAAAAACTGTTTTTT | CASSGPGVSEKLFF
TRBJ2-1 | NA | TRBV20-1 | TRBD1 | TGCAGTGCTAGAGCGGGACAGCCAAACAATGAGCAGTTCTTC | CSARAGQPNNEQFF
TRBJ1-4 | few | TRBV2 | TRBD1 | TGTGCCAGCAAACAGGGGTTGGGGGAAAAACTGTTTTTT | CASKQGLGEKLFF
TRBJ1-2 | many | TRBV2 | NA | TGTGCCAGCAGCGGGGGGTATGGCTACACCTTC | CASSGGYGYTF
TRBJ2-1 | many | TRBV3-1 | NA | TGTGCCAGCAGTCTAACTAGGATTGAGCAGTTCTTC | CASSLTRIEQFF
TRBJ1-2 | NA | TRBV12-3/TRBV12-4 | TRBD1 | TGTGCCAGCAGCCGACAGGGGGCCATGACCTTGTATGGCTACACCTTC | CASSRQGAMTLYGYTF
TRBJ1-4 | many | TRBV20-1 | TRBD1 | TGCAGTGTCAGGGGGGGCACGGGGGAAAAACTGTTTTTT | CSVRGGTGEKLFF
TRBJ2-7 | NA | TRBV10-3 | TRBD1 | TGTGCCATCAGTGGGAAGACAGGGACCTCCTACGAGCAGTACTTC | CAISGKTGTSYEQYF
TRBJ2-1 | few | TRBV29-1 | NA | TGCAGCGTTGAATCGGCGGACCAGGTCTTC | CSVESADQVF
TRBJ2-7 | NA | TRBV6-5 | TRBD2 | TGTGCCAGCAGTTCCCCGGGACTAGCGGGAAGGTTGAACGAGCAGTACTTC | CASSSPGLAGRLNEQYF
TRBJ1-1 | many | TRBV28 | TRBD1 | TGTGCCAGCAGTCCACCGGACAGGAGCTACACTGAAGCTTTCTTT | CASSPPDRSYTEAFF
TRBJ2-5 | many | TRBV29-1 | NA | TGCAGCGCTTTCTCGGGGCGAGAGACCCAGTACTTC | CSAFSGRETQYF